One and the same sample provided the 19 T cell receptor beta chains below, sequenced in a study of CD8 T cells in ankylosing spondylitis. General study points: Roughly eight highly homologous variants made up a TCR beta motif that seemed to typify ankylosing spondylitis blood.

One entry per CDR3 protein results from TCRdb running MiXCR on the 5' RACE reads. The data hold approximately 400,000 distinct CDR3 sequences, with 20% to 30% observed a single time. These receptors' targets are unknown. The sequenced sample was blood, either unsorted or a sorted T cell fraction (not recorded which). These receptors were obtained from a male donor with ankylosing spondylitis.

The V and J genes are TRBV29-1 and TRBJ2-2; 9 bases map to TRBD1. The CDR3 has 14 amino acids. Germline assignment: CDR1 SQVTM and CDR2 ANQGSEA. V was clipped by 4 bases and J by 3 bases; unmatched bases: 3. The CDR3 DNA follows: TGCAGCGTTGTAAGGGACAGGGACACCGGGGAGCTGTTTTTT. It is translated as CSVVRDRDTGELFF.

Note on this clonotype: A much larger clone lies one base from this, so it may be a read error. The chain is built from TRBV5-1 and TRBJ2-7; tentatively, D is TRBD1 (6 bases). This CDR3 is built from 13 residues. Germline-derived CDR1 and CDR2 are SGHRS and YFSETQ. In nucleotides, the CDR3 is TGCTCCAGCAGCCTACCAGGGGTGGACGAGCAGTACTTC. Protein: CSSSLPGVDEQYF.

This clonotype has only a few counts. The CDR3 coding sequence is TGTGCCAGCAGCAAAGTCAGGGGTTCCAGGAGCTCCTACAATGAGCAGTTCTTC. This translates into CASSKVRGSRSSYNEQFF. This chain joins TRBV21-1 and TRBJ2-1; TRBD1 reflects the table's D call only, with no check against the DNA. TRBV21-1 is reported as a pseudogene. The CDR3 extends over 18 amino acids.

In nucleotides, the CDR3 is TGTGCCAGCAGCATCCACCTCAGGTCCCCGCAGTATTTT. Encoded protein: CASSIHLRSPQYF. The chain has TRBV21-1 and TRBJ2-3; the tabulated D call, TRBD1, remains unverified against the DNA. TRBV21-1 is an annotated pseudogene. The CDR3 runs 13 residues.

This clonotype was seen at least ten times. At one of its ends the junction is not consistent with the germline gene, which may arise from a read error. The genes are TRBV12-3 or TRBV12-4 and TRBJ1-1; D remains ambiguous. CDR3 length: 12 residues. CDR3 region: CASSLEGTEAFF. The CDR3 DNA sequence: TGCGCCAGCAGCTTGGAAGGAACTGAAGCTTTCTTT.

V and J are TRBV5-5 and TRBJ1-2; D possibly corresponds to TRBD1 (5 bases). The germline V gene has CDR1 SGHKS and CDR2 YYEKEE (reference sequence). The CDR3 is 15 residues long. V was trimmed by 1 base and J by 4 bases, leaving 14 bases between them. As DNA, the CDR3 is TGTGCCAGCAGCTTGAGTGGCGGGACGGTCTATGGCTACACCTTC. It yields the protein CASSLSGGTVYGYTF.

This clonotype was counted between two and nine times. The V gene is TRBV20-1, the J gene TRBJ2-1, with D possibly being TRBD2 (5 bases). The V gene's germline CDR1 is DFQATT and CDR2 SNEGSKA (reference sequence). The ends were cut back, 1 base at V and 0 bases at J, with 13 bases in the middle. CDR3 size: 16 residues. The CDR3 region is CSARVATTSSYNEQFF. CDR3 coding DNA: TGCAGTGCTAGAGTGGCGACTACCAGCTCCTACAATGAGCAGTTCTTC.

CDR3 protein: CASSDRGDPRGYTF. Here the CDR3 DNA reads TGTGCCAGCAGTGACAGGGGTGACCCTAGGGGCTACACCTTC. The chain carries TRBV25-1 and TRBJ1-2; D is perhaps TRBD1 (6 bases). There are 14 residues in the CDR3. The V gene's germline CDR1 is MGHDK and CDR2 SYGVNS. The V and J ends lost 3 bases and 8 bases respectively, with 16 bases between them.

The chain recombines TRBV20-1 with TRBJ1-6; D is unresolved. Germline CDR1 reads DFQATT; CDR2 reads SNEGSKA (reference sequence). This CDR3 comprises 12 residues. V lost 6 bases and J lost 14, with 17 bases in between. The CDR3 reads CSAAGPGFTLHF. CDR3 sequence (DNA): TGCAGTGCCGCCGGACCGGGGTTTACCCTCCACTTT.

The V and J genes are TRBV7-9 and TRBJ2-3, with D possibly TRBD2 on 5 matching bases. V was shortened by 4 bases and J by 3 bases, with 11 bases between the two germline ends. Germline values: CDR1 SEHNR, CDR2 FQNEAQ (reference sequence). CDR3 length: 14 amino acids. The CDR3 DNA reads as TGTGCCAGCAGCTCCTGGACGGGGACAGATACGCAGTATTTT. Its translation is CASSSWTGTDTQYF.

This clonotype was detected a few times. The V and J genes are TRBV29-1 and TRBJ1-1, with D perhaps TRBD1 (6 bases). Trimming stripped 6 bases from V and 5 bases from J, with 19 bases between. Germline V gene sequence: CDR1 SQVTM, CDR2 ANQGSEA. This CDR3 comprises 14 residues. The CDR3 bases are TGCAGCGTGGGGGCCAGAGGGGCCGGTACTGAAGCTTTCTTT. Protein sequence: CSVGARGAGTEAFF.

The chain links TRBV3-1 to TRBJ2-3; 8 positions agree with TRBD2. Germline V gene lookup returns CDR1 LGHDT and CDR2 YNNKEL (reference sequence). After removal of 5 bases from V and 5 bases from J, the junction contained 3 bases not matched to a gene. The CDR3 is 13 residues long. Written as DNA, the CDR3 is TGTGCCAGCAGCTCCACTAGCGGAGATACGCAGTATTTT. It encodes CASSSTSGDTQYF.

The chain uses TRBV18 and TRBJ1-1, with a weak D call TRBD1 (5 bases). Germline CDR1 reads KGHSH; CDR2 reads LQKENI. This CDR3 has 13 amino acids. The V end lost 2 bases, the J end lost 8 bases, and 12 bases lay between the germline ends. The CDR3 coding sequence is TGTGCCAGCTCACCAATCACGGGACGGGAAGCTTTCTTT. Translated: CASSPITGREAFF. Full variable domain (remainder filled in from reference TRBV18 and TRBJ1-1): NAGVMQNPRHLVRRRGQEARLRCSPMKGHSHVYWYRQLPEEGLKFMVYLQKENIIDESGMPKERFSAEFPKEGPSILRIQQVVRGDSAAYFCASSPITGREAFFGQGTRLTVV.

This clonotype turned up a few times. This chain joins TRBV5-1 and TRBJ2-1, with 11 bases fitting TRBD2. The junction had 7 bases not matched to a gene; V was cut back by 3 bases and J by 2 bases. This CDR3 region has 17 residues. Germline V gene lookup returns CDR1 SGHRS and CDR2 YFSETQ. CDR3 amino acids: CASSYLLAGAPYNEQFF. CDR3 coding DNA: TGCGCCAGCAGCTACCTACTAGCGGGAGCTCCCTACAATGAGCAGTTCTTC.

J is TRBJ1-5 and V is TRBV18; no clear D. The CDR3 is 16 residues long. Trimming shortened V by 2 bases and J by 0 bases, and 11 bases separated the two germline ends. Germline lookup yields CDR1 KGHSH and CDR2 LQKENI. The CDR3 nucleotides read TGTGCCAGCTCACCAAGTCAGCTCGATAGCAATCAGCCCCAGCATTTT. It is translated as CASSPSQLDSNQPQHF.

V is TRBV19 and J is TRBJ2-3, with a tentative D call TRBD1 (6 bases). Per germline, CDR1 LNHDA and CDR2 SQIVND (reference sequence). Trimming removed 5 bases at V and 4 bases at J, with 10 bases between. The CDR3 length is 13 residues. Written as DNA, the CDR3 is TGTGCCAGTAGTCCCGAGGGGGCAGATACGCAGTATTTT. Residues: CASSPEGADTQYF.

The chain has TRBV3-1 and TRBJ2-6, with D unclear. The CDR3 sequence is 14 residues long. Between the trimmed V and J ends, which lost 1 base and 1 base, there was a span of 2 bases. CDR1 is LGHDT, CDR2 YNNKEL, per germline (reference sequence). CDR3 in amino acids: CASSQVSGANVLTF. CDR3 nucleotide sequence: TGTGCCAGCAGCCAAGTATCTGGGGCCAACGTCCTGACTTTC.

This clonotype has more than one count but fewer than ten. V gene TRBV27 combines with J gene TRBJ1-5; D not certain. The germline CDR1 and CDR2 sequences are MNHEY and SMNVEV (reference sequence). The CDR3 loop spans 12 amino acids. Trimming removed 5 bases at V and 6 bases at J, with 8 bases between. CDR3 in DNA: TGTGCCAGCAGTAGATGGGGTCAGCCCCAGCATTTT. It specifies CASSRWGQPQHF.

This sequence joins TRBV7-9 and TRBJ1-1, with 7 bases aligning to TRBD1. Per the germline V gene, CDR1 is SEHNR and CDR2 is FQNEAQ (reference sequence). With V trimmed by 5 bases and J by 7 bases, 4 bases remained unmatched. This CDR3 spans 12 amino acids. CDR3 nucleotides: TGTGCCAGCAGCCCAGGGACAGATGAAGCTTTCTTT. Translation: CASSPGTDEAFF.